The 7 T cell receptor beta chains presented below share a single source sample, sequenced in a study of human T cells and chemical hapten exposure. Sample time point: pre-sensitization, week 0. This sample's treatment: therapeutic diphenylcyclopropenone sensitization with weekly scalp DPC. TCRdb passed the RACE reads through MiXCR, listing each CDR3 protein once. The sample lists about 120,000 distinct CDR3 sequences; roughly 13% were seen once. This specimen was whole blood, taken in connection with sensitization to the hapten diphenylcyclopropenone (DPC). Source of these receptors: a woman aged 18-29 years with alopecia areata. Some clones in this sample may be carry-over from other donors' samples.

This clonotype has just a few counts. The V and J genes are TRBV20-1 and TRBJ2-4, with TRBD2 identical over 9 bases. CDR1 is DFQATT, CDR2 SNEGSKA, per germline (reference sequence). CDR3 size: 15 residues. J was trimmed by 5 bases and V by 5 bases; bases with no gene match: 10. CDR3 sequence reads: CSAPSASGAENIQYF. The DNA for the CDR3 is TGCAGTGCTCCCTCGGCTAGCGGGGCCGAAAACATTCAGTACTTC.

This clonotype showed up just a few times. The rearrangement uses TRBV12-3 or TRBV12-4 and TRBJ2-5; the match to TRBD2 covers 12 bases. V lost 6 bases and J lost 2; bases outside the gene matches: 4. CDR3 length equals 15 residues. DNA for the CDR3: TGTGCCAGCAGCTTTACTAGCGGGGGGCAAGAGACCCAGTACTTC. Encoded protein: CASSFTSGGQETQYF.

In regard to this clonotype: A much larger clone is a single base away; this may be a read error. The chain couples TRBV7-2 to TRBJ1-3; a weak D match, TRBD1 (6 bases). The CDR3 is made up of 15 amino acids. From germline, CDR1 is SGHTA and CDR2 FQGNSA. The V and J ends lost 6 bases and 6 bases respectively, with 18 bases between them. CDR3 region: CASSSTGLNANTIYF. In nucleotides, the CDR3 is TGTGCCAGCAGTTCTACAGGGTTGAATGCAAACACCATATATTTT.

The CDR3 bases are TGTGCCAGCAGCCAAGATCAGGCCCATATGGCTGAAGCTTTCTTT. Amino acids: CASSQDQAHMAEAFF. The chain links TRBV4-2 to TRBJ1-1, with unresolved D. Trimming removed 0 bases at V and 6 bases at J, with 14 bases between. The germline gives CDR1 LGHNA, CDR2 YNFKEQ. This CDR3 contains 15 residues.

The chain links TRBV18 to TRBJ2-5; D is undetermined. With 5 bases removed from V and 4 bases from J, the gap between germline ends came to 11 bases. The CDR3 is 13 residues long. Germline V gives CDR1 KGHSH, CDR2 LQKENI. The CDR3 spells CASSEALGETQYF. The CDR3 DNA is TGTGCCAGCTCAGAGGCTCTGGGAGAGACCCAGTACTTC.

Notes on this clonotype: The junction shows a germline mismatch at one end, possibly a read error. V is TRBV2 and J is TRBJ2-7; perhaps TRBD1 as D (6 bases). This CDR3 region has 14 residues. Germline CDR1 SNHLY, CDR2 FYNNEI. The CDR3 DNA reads TGCCCCAACGGGTGGAACAGGGTCGGCTACGAGCAGTACTTC. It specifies CPNGWNRVGYEQYF.

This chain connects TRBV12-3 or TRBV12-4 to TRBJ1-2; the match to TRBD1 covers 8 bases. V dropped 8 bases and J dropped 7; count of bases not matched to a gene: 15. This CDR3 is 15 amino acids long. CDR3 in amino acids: CASLVWAGGDGGYTF. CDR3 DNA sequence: TGTGCCAGCCTTGTTTGGGCAGGGGGCGATGGTGGCTACACCTTC.